A single sample gave rise to the 30 T cell receptor beta chains below, sequenced in a study of blood T cells in healthy people across ages. Then a second PCR, running roughly 7 to 11 cycles, was carried out with a sample-barcoded 5' primer and a J-beta primer mix. Each CDR3 protein gets one entry after TCRdb re-called the 5' RACE reads with MiXCR. The table has hundreds of thousands of distinct CDR3 sequences, about 55% seen once. The sequencing sample was made of blood. The receptor set was obtained from an elderly man in good health.

The V call is TRBV28, the J call TRBJ2-3; 10 bases match TRBD2. The CDR3 totals 16 residues. Per the germline V gene, CDR1 is MDHEN and CDR2 is SYDVKM. V was clipped by 2 bases and J by 1 base; unmatched bases: 3. The CDR3: CASSLRAGGRTDTQYF. The DNA for the CDR3 is TGTGCCAGCAGTTTAAGAGCGGGAGGGCGCACAGATACGCAGTATTTT.

This clonotype turned up a few times. The chain has TRBV2 and TRBJ2-7; 7 nucleotides match TRBD2. The V gene's germline CDR1 is SNHLY and CDR2 FYNNEI. Germline trimming cut 3 bases from V and 4 bases from J; bases unmatched to any gene: 6. CDR3 length: 14 residues. CDR3 region: CASSDGGSVYEQYF. CDR3 DNA: TGTGCCAGCAGTGACGGCGGGAGTGTTTACGAGCAGTACTTC.

This chain links TRBV29-1 with TRBJ2-7, with a weak D call TRBD2 (5 bases). This CDR3 is built from 14 residues. CDR1 and CDR2 (germline): SQVTM, ANQGSEA. Trimming took 6 bases from V and 6 from J, leaving 21 bases between them. The CDR3 DNA follows: TGCAGCGTCGCCGAGGGAAGGATAGGGTTCGAGCAGTACTTC. Encoded protein: CSVAEGRIGFEQYF.

The chain has TRBV6-6 and TRBJ2-7; TRBD2 aligns across 9 bases. CDR1 MNHNY and CDR2 SVGAGI come from the germline V gene (reference sequence). With 6 bases clipped from V and 7 bases from J, the junction kept 13 bases outside the gene matches. This CDR3 is built from 15 residues. The CDR3 loop is CASSPGTSKGHEQYF. The DNA of the CDR3 is TGTGCCAGCAGCCCGGGGACTAGCAAGGGCCATGAGCAGTACTTC.

V is TRBV29-1 and J is TRBJ2-5; D assignment may be TRBD1 or TRBD2 (5 bases each). Germline V gene lookup returns CDR1 SQVTM and CDR2 ANQGSEA. This CDR3 has 12 residues. The germline V and J ends were trimmed by 6 bases and 11 bases, with 19 bases remaining between them. CDR3 DNA sequence: TGCAGCGTCAGCCCTAGCTTAGGGGAGCAGTACTTC. It codes for CSVSPSLGEQYF. Supplemented by reference TRBV29-1 and TRBJ2-5, the full variable domain reads SAVISQKPSRDICQRGTSLTIQCQVDSQVTMMFWYRQQPGQSLTLIATANQGSEATYESGFVIDKFPISRPNLTFSTLTVSNMSPEDSSIYLCSVSPSLGEQYFGPGTRLLVL.

The table lists this clonotype with a count of one. An end of the junction does not agree with germline; a read error may underlie this. The chain has TRBV10-1 and TRBJ2-1, with 12 bases matching TRBD2. This CDR3 comprises 13 residues. Looked up from germline, CDR1 is WNHNN and CDR2 is SYGVQD (reference sequence). CDR3 sequence (DNA): TGCGCCTCAGGACTAGCGGGGTACAATAAGCAGTTCTTC. Protein: CASGLAGYNKQFF.

This clonotype was observed many times. This sequence joins TRBV7-2 and TRBJ2-7; 9 nucleotides match TRBD2. CDR3 size: 14 residues. With V trimmed by 5 bases and J by 3 bases, 5 bases remained unmatched. Germline loops: CDR1 SGHTA, CDR2 FQGNSA. The CDR3 region has the DNA TGTGCCAGCAGCCCACTAGCGGGCGGCTACGAGCAGTACTTC. Translated: CASSPLAGGYEQYF.

This clonotype was recorded a few times. This chain uses TRBV3-1 with TRBJ2-1; D gene unclear. The last part of the DNA fits TRBJ2-7 better; the J call may be wrong. The CDR3 extends over 15 amino acids. CDR1 is LGHDT and CDR2 is YNNKEL in the germline V gene (reference sequence). CDR3 nucleotide sequence: TGTGCCAGCAGCCAAGGTTTTTCGTGGTGGGATGAGCAGTACTTC. Translating it yields CASSQGFSWWDEQYF.

This clonotype has just a few counts. The chain carries TRBV7-9 and TRBJ1-4, with D maybe TRBD1 (5 bases). Germline V gene sequence: CDR1 SEHNR, CDR2 FQNEAQ (reference sequence). This CDR3 comprises 13 residues. V shed 5 bases and J shed 7 bases, with 11 bases lying between them. CDR3 region: CASSHGDGEKLFF. Here the CDR3 DNA reads TGTGCCAGCAGCCACGGGGACGGTGAAAAACTGTTTTTT.

This clonotype was seen more than once but under ten times. DNA for the CDR3: TGCAGCGTTTGGACAGCTCATGGCTACACCTTC. This encodes CSVWTAHGYTF. V is TRBV29-1 and J is TRBJ1-2; possible D gene TRBD1, 6 bases. V was cut by 5 bases and J by 6 bases, with 10 bases left in between. The CDR3 consists of 11 residues. The germline CDR1 and CDR2 sequences are SQVTM and ANQGSEA.

This clonotype was detected only once. At one end, the junction sequence differs from germline, possibly due to a read error. The V and J genes are TRBV5-1 and TRBJ2-7; 8 positions match TRBD2. This CDR3 is built from 15 residues. Germline CDR1 and CDR2: SGHRS and YFSETQ. CDR3 sequence (DNA): TGCGCCAGCAGCTTGACTAGCGGCCTCTCCTACGAGCTGTACTTC. Amino acids: CASSLTSGLSYELYF. The variable domain in full, completed from reference TRBV5-1 and TRBJ2-7, reads KAGVTQTPRYLIKTRGQQVTLSCSPISGHRSVSWYQQTPGQGLQFLFEYFSETQRNKGNFPGRFSGRQFSNSRSEMNVSTLELGDSALYLCASSLTSGLSYELYFGPGTRLTVT.

The J gene is TRBJ2-7, the V gene TRBV10-2; 11 nucleotides align to TRBD2. The last part of the DNA fits TRBJ2-5 better; the J call may be wrong. Germline-derived CDR1 and CDR2 are WSHSY and SAAADI. CDR3 length: 15 residues. The CDR3 sequence: CASSETLAGDETQYF. The CDR3 DNA reads as TGCGCCAGCAGTGAGACACTAGCGGGAGATGAGACCCAGTACTTC.

The chain has TRBV18 and TRBJ2-7, with TRBD1 identical over 9 bases. V was pared by 3 bases and J by 7 bases, with 7 bases of the junction left unmatched. This CDR3 contains 14 residues. From germline, CDR1 is KGHSH and CDR2 LQKENI. The CDR3 loop is CASSPPQGANEQYF. CDR3 DNA: TGTGCCAGCTCACCTCCACAGGGGGCCAATGAGCAGTACTTC. Full variable domain (outside the CDR3, taken from reference TRBV18 and TRBJ2-7): NAGVMQNPRHLVRRRGQEARLRCSPMKGHSHVYWYRQLPEEGLKFMVYLQKENIIDESGMPKERFSAEFPKEGPSILRIQQVVRGDSAAYFCASSPPQGANEQYFGPGTRLTVT.

This rearrangement joins TRBV20-1 to TRBJ2-2; D possibly uses TRBD1 or TRBD2 (5 bases each). Germline CDR1 is DFQATT and CDR2 is SNEGSKA (reference sequence). The CDR3 extends over 12 amino acids. Trimming took off 8 bases at V and 3 bases at J, with 10 bases between the two ends. CDR3 nucleotide sequence: TGCAGTTCGACAGCGGACACCGGGGAGCTGTTTTTT. Its translation: CSSTADTGELFF.

The chain joins TRBV15 to TRBJ1-2, with 7 bases that match TRBD1. This CDR3 region has 14 residues. Looked up from germline, CDR1 is LNHNV and CDR2 is YYDKDF (reference sequence). Trimming took 1 base from V and 4 from J; bases not matched to a gene: 3. The CDR3 loop reads CATSRVQGGYGYTF. In DNA, the CDR3 is TGTGCCACCAGCAGAGTCCAGGGGGGCTATGGCTACACCTTC.

The gene calls are TRBV28 and TRBJ2-4; 8 bases agree with TRBD2. The J call is uncertain, as TRBJ2-7 better fits the DNA end. CDR1 MDHEN and CDR2 SYDVKM come from the germline V gene. The CDR3 extends over 15 amino acids. CDR3 DNA sequence: TGTGCCAGCACCCTCCCCGCAGCGGGAGACAACGAGCAGTACTTC. Its translation: CASTLPAAGDNEQYF.

This rearrangement joins TRBV20-1 to TRBJ2-3; perhaps TRBD2 as D (6 bases). This CDR3 spans 16 amino acids. Trimming pared 6 bases from V and 0 bases from J, leaving 19 bases between. CDR1 is DFQATT and CDR2 is SNEGSKA in the germline V gene (reference sequence). CDR3 in amino acids: CSAVLWGVTSTDTQYF. The CDR3 coding sequence is TGCAGTGCCGTTCTTTGGGGGGTAACTAGCACAGATACGCAGTATTTT.

The chain combines TRBV4-2 with TRBJ2-5; possibly TRBD1 or TRBD2 for D (6 bases each). Trimming left V 5 bases short and J 11 bases short, with 21 bases between. Germline V gives CDR1 LGHNA, CDR2 YNFKEQ. The CDR3 extends over 14 amino acids. CDR3 amino acids: CASSSRTGDNEQYF. In DNA form, the CDR3 reads TGTGCCAGCAGCTCGCGGACGGGGGACAATGAGCAGTACTTC.

The J gene is TRBJ2-5, the V gene TRBV4-2; 9 bases are shared with TRBD1. The J call is uncertain, as TRBJ2-7 better fits the DNA end. This CDR3 contains 16 residues. Germline assignment: CDR1 LGHNA and CDR2 YNFKEQ. The CDR3 loop is CASSRGEGQGVHEQYF. CDR3 bases: TGTGCCAGCAGCCGTGGGGAGGGACAGGGCGTCCACGAGCAGTACTTC.

The rearrangement uses TRBV7-3 and TRBJ2-2, with 9 bases matching TRBD1. V trimming: 4 bases; J trimming: 11 bases; junction bases outside the gene matches: 8. This CDR3 spans 14 amino acids. CDR1 is SGHTA, CDR2 FQGTGA, per germline. The CDR3 bases are TGTGCCAGCAGCTGGGGGACAGGGACTGGAGAGCTGTTTTTT. Residues: CASSWGTGTGELFF.

The CDR3 region has the DNA TGTGCCAGCGGGACACAGGGGGCTACTGAAGCTTTCTTT. It yields the protein CASGTQGATEAFF. The V and J genes are TRBV25-1 and TRBJ1-1; 9 nucleotides match TRBD1. The CDR3 contains 13 residues. Germline V gene sequence: CDR1 MGHDK, CDR2 SYGVNS. V shed 8 bases, J shed 5 bases, and the junction held 6 bases outside the gene matches.

The chain recombines TRBV11-2 with TRBJ2-5, with 8 bases aligning to TRBD2. This CDR3 region has 15 residues. Unmatched junction bases numbered 6, after V lost 3 bases and J lost 3 bases. Germline assignment: CDR1 SGHAT and CDR2 FQNNGV. The CDR3 DNA reads as TGTGCCAGCAGCTTTTACGGGAGGGACGAAGAGACCCAGTACTTC. Residues: CASSFYGRDEETQYF.

The V and J genes are TRBV27 and TRBJ2-5; 7 nucleotides agree with TRBD1. TRBJ2-7 explains the end of the DNA better; the J call may be wrong. The CDR3 has 13 residues. Per the germline V gene, CDR1 is MNHEY and CDR2 is SMNVEV (reference sequence). The CDR3 DNA reads as TGTGCCAGCAGTGGGGACAGCGAGGACGAGCAGTACTTC. Protein product: CASSGDSEDEQYF.

This clonotype has only a few counts. The J gene is TRBJ2-1, the V gene TRBV20-1, with 8 bases that match TRBD2. The V segment lost 2 bases and the J segment 8 bases; nucleotides outside the gene matches: 14. The CDR3 contains 16 residues. The germline CDR1 and CDR2 sequences are DFQATT and SNEGSKA (reference sequence). CDR3 protein: CSARRLTGGPKDEQFF. In nucleotides, the CDR3 is TGCAGTGCTAGACGCCTAACGGGAGGGCCTAAGGATGAGCAGTTCTTC.

This clonotype has more than one count but fewer than ten. The CDR3 DNA follows: TGTGCCAGCAGTGAATCCCTCCCCCCCGGGACAGGGAACTATGGCTACACCTTC. Translating gives CASSESLPPGTGNYGYTF. The chain uses TRBV25-1 and TRBJ1-2; TRBD1 aligns across 9 bases. The CDR3 is 18 residues long. Germline V gene data show CDR1 as MGHDK and CDR2 as SYGVNS. The trim removed 1 base at V and 2 bases at J, leaving 11 bases unmatched.

This sequence joins TRBV2 and TRBJ1-2, with 9 positions matching TRBD1. V lost 9 bases and J lost 2; bases outside the gene matches: 7. The CDR3 loop spans 14 amino acids. CDR1 is SNHLY, CDR2 FYNNEI, per germline. CDR3 DNA: TGTGCCAGTCTCCGGGACAGGGTCAACTATGGCTACACCTTC. This gives the protein CASLRDRVNYGYTF.

Concerning this clonotype itself: A much larger clonotype is one base distant, so this may be a read error. This sequence joins TRBV20-1 and TRBJ2-7; 9 bases align to TRBD1. Trimming removed 2 bases from V and 10 bases from J; junction bases left unmatched: 15. The CDR3 contains 15 residues. Germline V lookup: CDR1 DFQATT, CDR2 SNEGSKA (reference sequence). The CDR3 DNA sequence: TGCAGTGCTAGACCCCCTGGGACAGGGAGAAACACTCAGTACTTC. This encodes CSARPPGTGRNTQYF.

This chain connects TRBV7-2 to TRBJ2-1; TRBD2 matches 10 bases. The CDR3 is made up of 18 amino acids. V shed 5 bases, J shed 3 bases, and the junction held 13 bases outside the gene matches. Germline loops: CDR1 SGHTA, CDR2 FQGNSA. CDR3 region: CASSVDPYSGRSYNEQFF. CDR3 sequence (DNA): TGTGCCAGCAGCGTAGACCCTTATAGCGGGAGGAGCTACAATGAGCAGTTCTTC.

With regard to this clonotype: The junction and the germline gene differ at one end; a read error may be behind it. V and J are TRBV28 and TRBJ2-3; D perhaps matches TRBD1 (6 bases). The CDR3 extends over 15 amino acids. Germline loops: CDR1 MDHEN, CDR2 SYDVKM. The CDR3 bases are TGTGCCAGTAGTTTTTTAAGCCAGGGGAAAGATACGCAGTATTTT. Translating gives CASSFLSQGKDTQYF. The full variable domain, completed using reference TRBV28 and TRBJ2-3, is DVKVTQSSRYLVKRTGEKVFLECVQDMDHENMFWYRQDPGLGLRLIYFSYDVKMKEKGDIPEGYSVSREKKERFSLILESASTNQTSMYLCASSFLSQGKDTQYFGPGTRLTVL.

This clonotype was detected a few times. V gene TRBV6-5 combines with J gene TRBJ2-5, with a possible D match to TRBD2 (5 bases). The V gene lost 4 bases and the J gene lost 11 bases, with 17 bases spanning the gap. The germline CDR1 and CDR2 sequences are MNHEY and SVGAGI. The CDR3 is 13 residues long. CDR3 nucleotide sequence: TGTGCCAGCAGTTCCCTCCCCATGGGAGAGCAGTACTTC. Translated, it gives CASSSLPMGEQYF.